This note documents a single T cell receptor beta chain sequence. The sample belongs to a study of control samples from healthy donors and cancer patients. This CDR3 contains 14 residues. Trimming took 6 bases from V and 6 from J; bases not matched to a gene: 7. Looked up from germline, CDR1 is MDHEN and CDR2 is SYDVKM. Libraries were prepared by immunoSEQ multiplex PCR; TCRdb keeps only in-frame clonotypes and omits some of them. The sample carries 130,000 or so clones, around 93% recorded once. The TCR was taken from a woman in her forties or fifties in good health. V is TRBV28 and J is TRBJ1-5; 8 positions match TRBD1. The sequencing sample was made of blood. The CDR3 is CASSPDRGGQPQHF. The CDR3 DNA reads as TGTGCCAGCAGCCCAGACAGGGGAGGTCAGCCCCAGCATTTT.